This T cell receptor beta chain derives from a study of T cells after yellow fever vaccination. Study-wide background: With SMART-Seq v4 Ultra Low Input, the fractions containing low cell numbers were prepared.

Template-switching 5'RACE yielded the TCR cDNA; a universal primer site and UMIs were added in the process. TCRdb called the 5' RACE reads again in MiXCR, with one record for every CDR3 protein. The table records roughly 500,000 distinct CDR3 sequences, 19% of them present only once. This clonotype has only a few counts. Its antigen is still unknown. The V end was cut by 3 bases, the J end by 2 bases, with 15 bases between. Germline lookup yields CDR1 SGHRS and CDR2 YFSETQ. There are 15 residues in the CDR3. Study observations and caveats: Abundant clonotypes from the bulk population could have been carried over as contaminants into FACS-sorted repertoires.

The clonotype originates from a man aged 30 to 45 who received the YFV17D yellow fever vaccine. Specimen: PBMCs, collected 15 days after the yellow fever booster vaccination. This rearrangement joins TRBV5-1 to TRBJ2-7, with a possible D match to TRBD1 (6 bases). CDR3: CASSYHSQGTYEQYF. Written as DNA, the CDR3 is TGCGCCAGCAGCTACCATAGTCAGGGGACCTACGAGCAGTACTTC.